This passage covers 31 T cell receptor beta chains from one sample sequenced in a study of blood T cells in healthy people across ages. The authors ran a second PCR of 7 to 11 cycles using a sample-barcoded 5' primer and a J-beta primer mix. One entry per CDR3 protein, called by TCRdb with MiXCR from the 5' RACE reads. The sample gives some 1.7 million distinct CDR3 sequences, 28% of which show up once; roughly 8% is in the top ten. Sample: blood. Source of these receptors: a woman aged 25 to 39 in good health.

This clonotype was counted at least ten times. The chain joins TRBV20-1 to TRBJ2-7, with TRBD2 as a possible D gene (6 bases). This CDR3 spans 12 amino acids. Germline V gene data show CDR1 as DFQATT and CDR2 as SNEGSKA (reference sequence). Trimming took 7 bases from V and 0 from J, leaving 10 bases between them. The CDR3 loop reads CSVSGGSYEQYF. DNA of the CDR3: TGCAGTGTGTCCGGGGGCTCCTACGAGCAGTACTTC.

The table lists this clonotype with a few counts. The chain joins TRBV3-1 to TRBJ2-1; 9 nucleotides agree with TRBD2. The V and J ends lost 1 base and 7 bases, in that order; junction bases with no gene match: 5. CDR1 is LGHDT, CDR2 YNNKEL, per germline (reference sequence). This CDR3 region has 15 residues. CDR3 bases: TGTGCCAGCAGCCAAGGTGCGGGGGGGCCGAATGAGCAGTTCTTC. Its translation is CASSQGAGGPNEQFF.

The V call is TRBV3-1, the J call TRBJ1-2; 9 positions agree with TRBD1. V shed 4 bases, J shed 8 bases, and the junction held 14 bases outside the gene matches. CDR3 length: 16 residues. Looked up from germline, CDR1 is LGHDT and CDR2 is YNNKEL (reference sequence). The CDR3 sequence: CASSPLGTGYPSGYTF. DNA for the CDR3: TGTGCCAGCAGCCCCCTCGGGACAGGGTACCCCTCCGGCTACACCTTC.

This clonotype was detected ten times or more. The V gene is TRBV12-3 or TRBV12-4, the J gene TRBJ2-7; a possible D gene is TRBD2 (5 bases). The CDR3 covers 14 residues. Between the trimmed V and J ends, which lost 9 bases and 1 base, there was a span of 16 bases. The CDR3 bases are TGTGCCAGTTCGAGGGCAGGACCGTCCTACGAGCAGTACTTC. Translating gives CASSRAGPSYEQYF.

With respect to this clonotype: Mismatch with germline at one junction end may stem from a read error. The chain couples TRBV20-1 to TRBJ2-7, with a tentative D call TRBD2 (5 bases). The CDR3 has 14 amino acids. Germline CDR1 is DFQATT and CDR2 is SNEGSKA (reference sequence). Here the CDR3 DNA reads TGCAGTGCTAGAGATGGCGGGTCTCCCTACGAGCAGTCCTTC. This sequence encodes CSARDGGSPYEQSF.

The chain combines TRBV20-1 with TRBJ1-2, with D maybe TRBD1 (6 bases). The CDR3 has 14 amino acids. The germline V gene has CDR1 DFQATT and CDR2 SNEGSKA (reference sequence). With 0 bases removed from V and 1 base from J, the gap between germline ends came to 9 bases. As DNA, the CDR3 is TGCAGTGCTAGAGATAGGACAGATAACTATGGCTACACCTTC. Translated, it gives CSARDRTDNYGYTF.

The table lists this clonotype with a few counts. The chain carries TRBV9 and TRBJ1-1; TRBD1 matches 12 bases. The CDR3 extends over 17 amino acids. CDR1 is SGDLS and CDR2 is YYNGEE in the germline V gene. The V and J ends lost 4 bases and 3 bases, in that order; junction bases with no gene match: 10. Here the CDR3 reads CASSPGTGGFGDTEAFF. CDR3 in DNA: TGTGCCAGCAGCCCAGGGACAGGGGGCTTCGGGGACACTGAAGCTTTCTTT.

The rearrangement joins TRBV20-1 to TRBJ2-1; 10 bases fit TRBD1. The germline V gene has CDR1 DFQATT and CDR2 SNEGSKA (reference sequence). The V and J ends lost 3 bases and 16 bases, in that order; junction bases with no gene match: 12. CDR3 length: 13 amino acids. The CDR3 protein is CSARGNSGQGFFF. The CDR3 DNA is TGCAGTGCTAGGGGAAATTCGGGACAGGGGTTCTTCTTC.

This chain joins TRBV7-9 and TRBJ2-1; no firm D call. Germline values: CDR1 SEHNR, CDR2 FQNEAQ (reference sequence). This CDR3 spans 16 amino acids. Deletions cut 5 bases from V and 2 bases from J, with 16 bases between. The CDR3: CASSPASGRTYNEQFF. CDR3 coding DNA: TGTGCCAGCAGCCCCGCCTCCGGCAGGACCTACAATGAGCAGTTCTTC. Using reference TRBV7-9 and TRBJ2-1 for the parts outside the CDR3, the full variable domain is DTGVSQNPRHKITKRGQNVTFRCDPISEHNRLYWYRQTLGQGPEFLTYFQNEAQLEKSRLLSDRFSAERPKGSFSTLEIQRTEQGDSAMYLCASSPASGRTYNEQFFGPGTRLTVL.

This clonotype was found a few times. The chain is built from TRBV20-1 and TRBJ2-3; maybe TRBD2 (5 bases). The CDR3 has 12 amino acids. Germline V gene sequence: CDR1 DFQATT, CDR2 SNEGSKA (reference sequence). V was shortened by 2 bases and J by 9 bases, with 12 bases between the two germline ends. CDR3 region: CSARRPGKTQYF. The CDR3 coding sequence is TGCAGTGCTAGAAGACCGGGAAAAACGCAGTATTTT.

V usage is TRBV30 and J usage is TRBJ2-5; no reliable D call. This CDR3 is 12 amino acids long. V lost 2 bases, J lost 4 bases, and 8 bases lay in between. CDR1 and CDR2 from the germline V gene are GTSNPN and SVGIG (reference sequence). Here the CDR3 DNA reads TGTGCCTGGAGTCCGGGTTTAGAGACCCAGTACTTC. It specifies CAWSPGLETQYF.

This clonotype was found a few times. Sequence at one end of the junction differs from germline and may be a read error. The chain carries TRBV9 and TRBJ1-2, with TRBD1 matching over 7 bases. This CDR3 spans 14 amino acids. Germline V CDR1 and CDR2: SGDLS, YYNGEE. In DNA form, the CDR3 reads TGTGCCAGCAGCCGGGACAGCTTATCCTATGGCTACACTTTC. Translation gives CASSRDSLSYGYTF.

The table lists this clonotype with many counts. This chain's CDR3 is CASSYSRNEQFF. CDR3 DNA: TGTGCCAGCAGTTACTCGCGCAATGAGCAGTTCTTC. This rearrangement joins TRBV6-2 or TRBV6-3 to TRBJ2-1; D unclear. Trimming left V 0 bases short and J 6 bases short, with 3 bases between. From germline, CDR1 is MNHEY and CDR2 SVGEGT. This CDR3 is 12 amino acids long.

The chain carries TRBV24-1 and TRBJ2-5, with TRBD2 matching 7 bases. V trimming: 5 bases; J trimming: 0 bases; junction bases outside the gene matches: 8. The CDR3 loop spans 16 amino acids. Germline loops: CDR1 KGHDR, CDR2 SFDVKD. CDR3 protein: CATSAGSGSYQETQYF. CDR3 coding DNA: TGTGCCACCAGTGCGGGTAGCGGGTCGTACCAAGAGACCCAGTACTTC.

V is TRBV6-5 and J is TRBJ1-1; D uncertain. Trimming took 5 bases from V and 3 from J, leaving 13 bases between them. The CDR3 has 14 residues. CDR1 MNHEY and CDR2 SVGAGI come from the germline V gene. The CDR3 is CASSRSTADTEAFF. The CDR3 bases are TGTGCCAGCAGTCGTAGTACCGCAGACACTGAAGCTTTCTTT.

The rearrangement links TRBV28 to TRBJ2-2; maybe TRBD2 (5 bases). The V gene lost 4 bases and the J gene lost 0 bases, with 15 bases spanning the gap. This CDR3 has 17 residues. Germline V gene data show CDR1 as MDHEN and CDR2 as SYDVKM. DNA for the CDR3: TGTGCCAGCAGTTCCTCCGAGGGCCCATCGAACACCGGGGAGCTGTTTTTT. This sequence encodes CASSSSEGPSNTGELFF.

Many counts were recorded for this clonotype. The CDR3 loop reads CSVDHLYGYTF. The CDR3 DNA is TGCAGCGTTGATCATCTCTATGGCTACACCTTC. The chain links TRBV29-1 to TRBJ1-2; D is unclear. The germline V gene has CDR1 SQVTM and CDR2 ANQGSEA. This CDR3 comprises 11 residues. With 3 bases removed from V and 4 bases from J, the gap between germline ends came to 6 bases.

The V gene is TRBV3-1, the J gene TRBJ1-2, with D perhaps TRBD1 (5 bases). Trimming left V 3 bases short and J 2 bases short, with 16 bases between. The germline CDR1 and CDR2 sequences are LGHDT and YNNKEL (reference sequence). This CDR3 is 16 amino acids long. DNA for the CDR3: TGTGCCAGCAGCCAGGGGGAGGTGGGCTTCAACTATGGCTACACCTTC. It is translated as CASSQGEVGFNYGYTF.

This clonotype showed up just a few times. The CDR3 sequence: CASSQRRNTEAFF. The CDR3 DNA reads TGTGCCAGCAGCCAGCGACGGAACACTGAAGCTTTCTTT. The chain carries TRBV3-1 and TRBJ1-1, with D uncertain. Trimming took 3 bases from V and 1 from J, leaving 6 bases between them. The germline V gene has CDR1 LGHDT and CDR2 YNNKEL (reference sequence). The length of the CDR3 is 13 residues. Complete variable domain (other parts from reference TRBV3-1 and TRBJ1-1): DTAVSQTPKYLVTQMGNDKSIKCEQNLGHDTMYWYKQDSKKFLKIMFSYNNKELIINETVPNRFSPKSPDKAHLNLHINSLELGDSAVYFCASSQRRNTEAFFGQGTRLTVV.

This clonotype was seen at least ten times. This chain connects TRBV12-3 or TRBV12-4 to TRBJ2-1, with a tentative D call TRBD1 (6 bases). The CDR3 loop spans 12 amino acids. V lost 8 bases, J lost 6 bases, and 11 bases lay in between. In DNA form, the CDR3 reads TGTGCCAGCGGTGAAGGGGGCAATGAGCAGTTCTTC. Translated: CASGEGGNEQFF.

This sequence joins TRBV20-1 and TRBJ2-3, with D possibly being TRBD2 (5 bases). Germline assignment: CDR1 DFQATT and CDR2 SNEGSKA (reference sequence). Trimming removed 3 bases from V and 4 bases from J, with 11 bases in between. This CDR3 has 13 amino acids. The CDR3 here is CSASSERADTQYF. The DNA for the CDR3 is TGCAGTGCTAGTTCCGAGAGGGCAGATACGCAGTATTTT.

The rearrangement links TRBV2 to TRBJ2-3, with 10 bases that match TRBD2. The ends lost 8 bases at V and 5 bases at J; junction bases unmatched: 4. CDR3 size: 13 residues. Per germline, CDR1 SNHLY and CDR2 FYNNEI. The DNA of the CDR3 is TGTGCCAGCGCGGCTAGCGGGGGAGATACGCAGTATTTT. It yields the protein CASAASGGDTQYF. The variable domain in full, with the rest retrieved from reference TRBV2 and TRBJ2-3, is EPEVTQTPSHQVTQMGQEVILRCVPISNHLYFYWYRQILGQKVEFLVSFYNNEISEKSEIFDDQFSVERPDGSNFTLKIRSTKLEDSAMYFCASAASGGDTQYFGPGTRLTVL.

The chain couples TRBV12-3 or TRBV12-4 to TRBJ2-7, with D possibly matching TRBD2 (5 bases). V was trimmed by 6 bases and J by 3 bases, leaving 12 bases between them. This CDR3 contains 13 residues. The CDR3 DNA follows: TGTGCCAGCAGCCCGAATGGACTCTACGAGCAGTACTTC. Its protein is CASSPNGLYEQYF.

The chain carries TRBV9 and TRBJ2-3; 11 bases agree with TRBD2. Trimming took 3 bases from V and 5 from J; bases not matched to a gene: 11. This CDR3 has 17 residues. Germline-derived CDR1 and CDR2 are SGDLS and YYNGEE. CDR3 region: CASSERLAGGVGDTQYF. In nucleotides, the CDR3 is TGTGCCAGCAGCGAGCGTCTAGCGGGAGGCGTCGGAGATACGCAGTATTTT. Full variable domain (rest looked up from reference TRBV9 and TRBJ2-3): DSGVTQTPKHLITATGQRVTLRCSPRSGDLSVYWYQQSLDQGLQFLIQYYNGEERAKGNILERFSAQQFPDLHSELNLSSLELGDSALYFCASSERLAGGVGDTQYFGPGTRLTVL.

This clonotype was seen more than once but under ten times. V usage is TRBV29-1 and J usage is TRBJ2-1, with TRBD2 matching over 9 bases. The CDR3 totals 16 residues. V lost 2 bases to trimming and J lost 8 bases; unmatched junction nucleotides: 13. CDR1 SQVTM and CDR2 ANQGSEA come from the germline V gene. The CDR3 DNA follows: TGCAGCGTTGAAAGTCTTTCTGCGGGAGGGGTGGATGAGCAGTTCTTC. Its translation is CSVESLSAGGVDEQFF.

The J gene is TRBJ1-2, the V gene TRBV5-6; D gene uncertain. The CDR3 is made up of 15 amino acids. Germline V CDR1 and CDR2: SGHDT, YYEEEE. Trimming pared 6 bases from V and 1 base from J, leaving 16 bases between. The CDR3 sequence: CASTSWNVGNYGYTF. CDR3 DNA: TGTGCCAGCACCTCTTGGAACGTGGGTAACTATGGCTACACCTTC.

This clonotype was counted many times. The V gene is TRBV7-2, the J gene TRBJ2-5; maybe TRBD2 (5 bases). The germline V and J ends were trimmed by 3 bases and 5 bases, with 16 bases remaining between them. The CDR3 runs 15 residues. The V gene's germline CDR1 is SGHTA and CDR2 FQGNSA. The CDR3 nucleotides read TGTGCCAGCAGCTTGGGCGGGTCTCGCCGGGAGACCCAGTACTTC. This codes for CASSLGGSRRETQYF.

This clonotype was found many times. An end of the junction differs from the germline gene, which may be a read error. The rearrangement joins TRBV9 to TRBJ2-3; 14 positions agree with TRBD2. This CDR3 has 16 residues. In germline, CDR1 is SGDLS, CDR2 YYNGEE. The CDR3 spells CSSSVLTSGGDDTQYF. CDR3 nucleotides: TGTTCCAGCAGCGTGTTGACTAGCGGGGGGGACGATACGCAGTATTTT.

The rearrangement uses TRBV18 and TRBJ2-7, with 9 bases aligning to TRBD1. CDR1 and CDR2 from the germline V gene are KGHSH and LQKENI. This CDR3 has 15 residues. J gave up 3 bases and V 4 bases, and 7 bases lay outside the gene matches. The CDR3 protein is CASSQPGTGLYEQYF. For the CDR3, the DNA is TGTGCCAGCTCACAGCCCGGGACAGGGCTCTACGAGCAGTACTTC.

This clonotype was counted ten times or more. The CDR3, as DNA: TGTGCCAGCAGCCCGGGACAGGTGAACACTGAAGCTTTCTTT. Translated, it gives CASSPGQVNTEAFF. The genes are TRBV7-9 and TRBJ1-1; 8 bases fit TRBD1. Germline-derived CDR1 and CDR2 are SEHNR and FQNEAQ (reference sequence). V shed 5 bases, J shed 0 bases, and the junction held 2 bases outside the gene matches. The CDR3 runs 14 residues.

This clonotype appeared a few times. V usage is TRBV9 and J usage is TRBJ1-6; no reliable D call. Germline CDR1 SGDLS, CDR2 YYNGEE. This CDR3 spans 12 amino acids. V lost 4 bases to trimming and J lost 7 bases, with 6 bases between them. The CDR3 protein is CASSQLNSPLHF. CDR3 DNA sequence: TGTGCCAGCAGCCAGCTCAATTCACCCCTCCACTTT.